This TCR beta chain is from a study of blood T cell repertoires in COVID-19. Study-wide context: T cells, B-cell-depleted T cells, or PBMCs supplied cDNA or gDNA.

Sequencing was performed with immunoSEQ multiplex PCR; in TCRdb, only in-frame clones are kept and a portion is missing. The sample contains around 300,000 clones, around 86% of which appear only once. V shed 0 bases and J shed 12 bases, with 8 bases lying between them. The length of the CDR3 is 11 residues. Germline CDR1 SGHDT, CDR2 YYEEEE. V usage is TRBV5-6 and J usage is TRBJ2-3, with D possibly TRBD2 on 5 matching bases. This clonotype was obtained from a human donor in a cohort sampled during active COVID-19. The sequenced sample consisted of peripheral blood. The CDR3 here is CASSLARDQYF. The CDR3 DNA sequence: TGTGCCAGCAGCTTGGCGAGGGATCAGTATTTT.